This T cell receptor (beta chain) appears in the sequencing data of a study of OX40 agonist ivuxolimab in advanced cancers. The study in broad terms: The costimulatory receptor OX40 (CD134) was targeted by ivuxolimab, a fully human IgG2 agonistic monoclonal antibody. In the dose-escalation cohort, around 80% of patients were male, and the mean age was approximately 60 years with a range of about 23 to 79. Partial responses occurred in three dose-escalation patients, of whom one had hepatocellular carcinoma and two had cutaneous melanoma. Of the roughly 51 patients in dose escalation, about 20 had hepatocellular carcinoma, approximately 15 had melanoma, 9 had renal cell carcinoma and 9 had head and neck cancer. Prior anti-PD-1, anti-PD-L1 or anti-CTLA-4 therapy was permitted, and less than 45% of dose-escalation patients had received checkpoint inhibitors. Peripheral TCRbeta sequencing aimed to test whether ivuxolimab altered TCR sequence diversity and caused clonal T-cell expansion. Intravenous ivuxolimab was administered to patients every 2 weeks at six dose levels: 0.01, 0.1, 0.3, 1.5, 3 and 10 mg/kg. The monotherapy dose-escalation portion (N ≈ 56 patients) of the phase I ivuxolimab trial is reported in the paper. Paper-wide results and their limitations: At doses of 0.1 to 3.0 mg/kg, clonal expansion of both CD4+ and CD8+ T cells in blood was seen between baseline and week 6. Low levels of normalized T-cell clonal expansion were also seen in some patients who did not respond. After ivuxolimab, CD8+ T cells had more expanded clones than CD4+ T cells on average. In the 0.1-3.0 mg/kg groups, partial responders had among the lowest normalized peripheral clonal expansion, particularly in CD8+ T cells. The antigen specificity of the clonally expanded peripheral T cells was not determined.

The trial excluded patients who had a history of autoimmune disease or who were on systemic immunosuppression. Peripheral blood for TCR sequencing was collected from all dose cohorts at baseline, on cycle 4 day 1, and on cycle 7 day 1. The samples were taken from a phase I, first-in-human, multicenter, open-label dose-escalation trial of ivuxolimab. The trial enrolled adults with locally advanced or metastatic head and neck squamous cell, hepatocellular, melanoma or renal cell carcinoma. CD4+ and CD8+ T cells were sorted separately from peripheral blood before TCR sequencing. The CDR1 and CDR2 encoded by the germline V gene are WSHSY and SAAADI. Inclusive of the bounding cysteine and phenylalanine, the CDR3 is 12 residues long. CDR3 DNA is the only sequence kept; it has 36 bases, read in frame from the first base. V lost 4 bases and J lost 4 bases; the stretch between them is 7 bases long. Genomic DNA was isolated from the sorted cells so that the TCRbeta CDR3 region could be sequenced. TCRbeta CDR3 regions were sequenced using the immunoSEQ Assay. TCRdb obtained this table from immuneACCESS and retained in-frame rearrangements with V and J assigned. These tables miss some clones; where compared with another copy, unresolved V genes account for less than half of the shortfall, and the remainder is unexplained. The sample table lists fewer than 65,000 clones, more than 75% of them with a count of one. The biggest ten clones account for approximately 1% of the sample.

A note on this clone: Its antigen is currently not known. Base qualities are missing; no much larger clone stands one base away.

This TCR was recovered from an adult with an advanced solid tumor such as melanoma, head and neck, liver or kidney cancer. This specimen consisted of CD4+ or CD8+ T cells sorted from blood, obtained in a trial of the OX40 agonist ivuxolimab. Recombination joined TRBV10-2 with TRBJ1-2; the D gene identity is not certain. CDR3 reads: CASSGDSYGYTF. At the DNA level, the sequence is TGCGCCAGCAGTGGTGACTCCTATGGCTACACCTTC.